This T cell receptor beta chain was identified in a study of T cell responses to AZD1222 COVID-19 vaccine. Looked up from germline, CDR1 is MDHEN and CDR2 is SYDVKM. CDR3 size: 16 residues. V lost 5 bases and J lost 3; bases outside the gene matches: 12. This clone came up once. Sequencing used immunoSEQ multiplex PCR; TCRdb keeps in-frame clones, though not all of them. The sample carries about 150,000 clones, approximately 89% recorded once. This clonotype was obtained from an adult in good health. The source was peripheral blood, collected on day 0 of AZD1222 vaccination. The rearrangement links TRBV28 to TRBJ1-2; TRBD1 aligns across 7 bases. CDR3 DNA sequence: TGTGCCAGCAGTCACCTTAGGGGGCGGGTGTACTATGGCTACACCTTC. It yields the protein CASSHLRGRVYYGYTF.